One sample yielded the 9 T cell receptor beta chains listed below, sequenced in a study of T cell responses to AZD1222 COVID-19 vaccine. Sequencing used immunoSEQ multiplex PCR; TCRdb keeps in-frame clones, though not all of them. The table records roughly 71,000 clones, around 85% of them present only once. The sequences come from peripheral blood, collected on day 0 of AZD1222 vaccination. The receptors were gathered from an adult in good health.

This chain connects TRBV12-3 or TRBV12-4 to TRBJ1-1; D is perhaps TRBD1 (6 bases). The CDR3 runs to 13 residues. Trimming took off 6 bases at V and 3 bases at J, with 11 bases between the two ends. CDR3 nucleotides: TGTGCCAGCAGCCGGACAGCCGACACTGAAGCTTTCTTT. Amino acid sequence: CASSRTADTEAFF.

The V and J genes are TRBV11-3 and TRBJ1-6; D perhaps matches TRBD1 (5 bases). The CDR3 covers 15 residues. V was cut by 1 base and J by 7 bases, with 11 bases left in between. From germline, CDR1 is SGHNT and CDR2 YENEEA. CDR3 nucleotides: TGTGCCAGCAGCTTAGGGGGACCATCCAATTCACCCCTCCACTTT. It is translated as CASSLGGPSNSPLHF.

The chain combines TRBV6-5 with TRBJ1-2; no clear D. Germline V CDR1 and CDR2: MNHEY, SVGAGI. Trimming removed 0 bases from V and 3 bases from J, with 11 bases in between. The CDR3 has 15 residues. CDR3 bases: TGTGCCAGCAGTTACTCGATCTCCTGGGACTATGGCTACACCTTC. The encoded protein is CASSYSISWDYGYTF.

The chain links TRBV29-1 to TRBJ1-1; D not certain. Germline values: CDR1 SQVTM, CDR2 ANQGSEA. V was pared by 5 bases and J by 6 bases, with 16 bases between. The CDR3 contains 13 residues. The CDR3 loop is CSVFPPEEAEAFF. In DNA, the CDR3 is TGCAGCGTTTTCCCTCCCGAAGAGGCTGAAGCTTTCTTT.

This clone was counted a single time. The V call is TRBV6-5, the J call TRBJ2-1; maybe TRBD2 (6 bases). V was shortened by 2 bases and J by 8 bases, with 13 bases between the two germline ends. CDR1 and CDR2 (germline): MNHEY, SVGAGI. There are 14 residues in the CDR3. The CDR3 DNA sequence: TGTGCCAGCAGTTACGCCGGGAGTAGGGATGAGCAGTTCTTC. Translated, it gives CASSYAGSRDEQFF.

As to this clone: Because the CDR3 is missing its conserved closing phenylalanine or tryptophan, this is likely a read error. The DNA is left out, because the CDR3 cannot be placed on it with certainty; the CDR3 is given as TCRdb lists it. The genes are TRBV14 and TRBJ1-2; the listed D gene, TRBD1, was not tested against the DNA. The CDR3 numbers 12 amino acids, ends counted. The germline CDR1 and CDR2 sequences are SGHDN and FVKESK. The CDR3 spells CASSQVVGRMEL.

This clone was seen a single time. This chain links TRBV10-1 with TRBJ1-5; D is unclear. The CDR3 consists of 12 residues. The V gene lost 2 bases and the J gene lost 1 base, with 0 bases spanning the gap. Germline V gene data show CDR1 as WNHNN and CDR2 as SYGVQD (reference sequence). This CDR3 reads CASSESNQPQHF. As DNA, the CDR3 is TGCGCCAGCAGTGAGAGCAATCAGCCCCAGCATTTT.

The chain has TRBV5-6 and TRBJ1-3; D gene uncertain. V lost 3 bases and J lost 4, with 8 bases in between. From germline, CDR1 is SGHDT and CDR2 YYEEEE. CDR3 length equals 13 residues. CDR3 bases: TGTGCCAGCAGCTCAACAGCCGGAAACACCATATATTTT. This codes for CASSSTAGNTIYF.

This clone was counted once. V is TRBV5-1 and J is TRBJ1-1; D is unclear. From germline, CDR1 is SGHRS and CDR2 YFSETQ. The CDR3 consists of 15 residues. V was trimmed by 0 bases and J by 1 base, leaving 10 bases between them. CDR3 region: CASSLAPARNTEAFF. DNA of the CDR3: TGCGCCAGCAGCTTGGCCCCCGCAAGGAACACTGAAGCTTTCTTT.